Listed below are T cell receptor beta chains from one sample, sequenced in a study of metastatic and nonmetastatic thyroid tumors. With MiXCR, TCRdb called clones anew from the PCR reads. The sample lists over 20,000 clones; about 15% were seen once. Sequences were obtained from blood. The receptors stem from a female donor with papillary thyroid cancer or a benign thyroid nodule (not recorded which). Some clones in this sample may be carry-over from other donors' samples. Both conserved end residues are part of each CDR3. Each record gives: CDR3 DNA, CDR3 protein, CDR3 length, D gene, V gene, J gene, clone size. The D gene is left open where the match is weak. For some rows the clone size is stated as once, few or many, or as a class when expanded; others skip it.

cdr3_nt: TGCAGTGCTCCACCCAGCCTGAACACTGAAGCTTTCTTT
cdr3_aa: CSAPPSLNTEAFF
cdr3_length: 13
d_call: .
v_call: TRBV20-1
j_call: TRBJ1-1
clone_size: many

cdr3_nt: TGTGCCAGCAACCCGGGACCGGGAGATGGCTACACCTTC
cdr3_aa: CASNPGPGDGYTF
cdr3_length: 13
d_call: .
v_call: TRBV12-3/TRBV12-4
j_call: TRBJ1-2
clone_size: medium-sized

cdr3_nt: TGCAGTGCCGGGACAGGGGAGTCCTACGAGCAGTACTTC
cdr3_aa: CSAGTGESYEQYF
cdr3_length: 13
d_call: TRBD1
v_call: TRBV20-1
j_call: TRBJ2-7
clone_size: .

cdr3_nt: TGCAGTGCTAAATCGACAGGGTTGAGGGTATATGGCAATCAGCCCCAGCATTTT
cdr3_aa: CSAKSTGLRVYGNQPQHF
cdr3_length: 18
d_call: TRBD1
v_call: TRBV20-1
j_call: TRBJ1-5
clone_size: many

cdr3_nt: TGTGCCAGCATCCGAAACAGGGGCGAAAAACTGTTTTTT
cdr3_aa: CASIRNRGEKLFF
cdr3_length: 13
d_call: TRBD1
v_call: TRBV28
j_call: TRBJ1-4
clone_size: few

cdr3_nt: TGTGCCAGCAGGGGACAGGGGGCAAACACTGAAGCTTTCTTT
cdr3_aa: CASRGQGANTEAFF
cdr3_length: 14
d_call: TRBD1
v_call: TRBV6-1
j_call: TRBJ1-1
clone_size: .

cdr3_nt: TGTGCCAGCAGCGTCGCACTAGCGGGACACACAGATACGCAGTATTTT
cdr3_aa: CASSVALAGHTDTQYF
cdr3_length: 16
d_call: TRBD2
v_call: TRBV9
j_call: TRBJ2-3
clone_size: many

cdr3_nt: TGCAGCGTTTCACCCGCCTACAATGAGCAGTTCTTC
cdr3_aa: CSVSPAYNEQFF
cdr3_length: 12
d_call: .
v_call: TRBV29-1
j_call: TRBJ2-1
clone_size: many

cdr3_nt: TGTGCCACCAGCACAGGGAAGGACTACGAGCAGTACTTC
cdr3_aa: CATSTGKDYEQYF
cdr3_length: 13
d_call: .
v_call: TRBV15
j_call: TRBJ2-7
clone_size: medium-sized

cdr3_nt: TGTGCCAGCAGTGACACAGGAGGCTATGGCTACACCTTC
cdr3_aa: CASSDTGGYGYTF
cdr3_length: 13
d_call: .
v_call: TRBV12-3/TRBV12-4
j_call: TRBJ1-2
clone_size: .

cdr3_nt: TGTGCCAGCAGCTTCGAGGGCAATCAGCCCCAGCATTTT
cdr3_aa: CASSFEGNQPQHF
cdr3_length: 13
d_call: .
v_call: TRBV7-9
j_call: TRBJ1-5
clone_size: many

cdr3_nt: TGTGCCAGCAGTTACTCCCCCTACACCTCGGGAGGAGAGCAGTACTTC
cdr3_aa: CASSYSPYTSGGEQYF
cdr3_length: 16
d_call: TRBD2
v_call: TRBV6-6
j_call: TRBJ2-7
clone_size: few

cdr3_nt: TGTGCCAGCAGCTTACCGAGCACAGATACGCAGTATTTT
cdr3_aa: CASSLPSTDTQYF
cdr3_length: 13
d_call: .
v_call: TRBV11-2
j_call: TRBJ2-3
clone_size: many

cdr3_nt: TGTGCCAGCAGTTACACGGTCGCGAACACTGAAGCTTTCTTT
cdr3_aa: CASSYTVANTEAFF
cdr3_length: 14
d_call: .
v_call: TRBV6-5
j_call: TRBJ1-1
clone_size: few

cdr3_nt: TGCGCCAGCAGCTTGGCACAGGGGCGAAGCGGGGGCACTGAAGCTTTCTTT
cdr3_aa: CASSLAQGRSGGTEAFF
cdr3_length: 17
d_call: TRBD1
v_call: TRBV5-1
j_call: TRBJ1-1
clone_size: many

cdr3_nt: TGCAGTGCTAGCTTAGCGGGAGAGTCGCGTTATGAGCAGTACTTC
cdr3_aa: CSASLAGESRYEQYF
cdr3_length: 15
d_call: TRBD2
v_call: TRBV20-1
j_call: TRBJ2-7
clone_size: many

cdr3_nt: TGCAGCGTTGGGGGCGGGAGTGCCGGGGAGCTGTTTTTT
cdr3_aa: CSVGGGSAGELFF
cdr3_length: 13
d_call: TRBD2
v_call: TRBV29-1
j_call: TRBJ2-2
clone_size: .

cdr3_nt: TGTGCCAGCAGGGAACCGGGACGGAAGAACACTGAAGCTTTCTTT
cdr3_aa: CASREPGRKNTEAFF
cdr3_length: 15
d_call: .
v_call: TRBV28
j_call: TRBJ1-1
clone_size: many

cdr3_nt: TGCAGTGCTAGTCTCACAGGGCTCGAGCAGTACTTC
cdr3_aa: CSASLTGLEQYF
cdr3_length: 12
d_call: .
v_call: TRBV20-1
j_call: TRBJ2-7
clone_size: .

cdr3_nt: TGTGCCAGCAGCCAAGGCGGCGGGACTAACTACGAGCAGTACTTC
cdr3_aa: CASSQGGGTNYEQYF
cdr3_length: 15
d_call: TRBD2
v_call: TRBV4-2
j_call: TRBJ2-7
clone_size: many

cdr3_nt: TGTGCCAGCTCACTCCACCCCGGGGCGAGACTCTACGAGCAGTACTTC
cdr3_aa: CASSLHPGARLYEQYF
cdr3_length: 16
d_call: .
v_call: TRBV18
j_call: TRBJ2-7
clone_size: .

cdr3_nt: TGTGCCAGCAGCTCCCTGGGACTAGCGGCCGGGGAGCTGTTTTTT
cdr3_aa: CASSSLGLAAGELFF
cdr3_length: 15
d_call: TRBD2
v_call: TRBV7-8
j_call: TRBJ2-2
clone_size: many

cdr3_nt: TGTGCCAGCAGTAGTAGCGGGGCTAGCGATGAGCAGTTCTTC
cdr3_aa: CASSSSGASDEQFF
cdr3_length: 14
d_call: TRBD2
v_call: TRBV6-1
j_call: TRBJ2-1
clone_size: many

cdr3_nt: TGTGCCATCAGTGTCAAGGAGAACACTGAAGCTTTCTTT
cdr3_aa: CAISVKENTEAFF
cdr3_length: 13
d_call: .
v_call: TRBV10-3
j_call: TRBJ1-1
clone_size: many

cdr3_nt: TGTGCCGGTAAACAGTTCTCCTACGAGCAGTACTTC
cdr3_aa: CAGKQFSYEQYF
cdr3_length: 12
d_call: .
v_call: TRBV2
j_call: TRBJ2-7
clone_size: .

cdr3_nt: TGTGCCAGCAGTCTATGGCAGGGTGCCGCTGAAGCTTTCTTT
cdr3_aa: CASSLWQGAAEAFF
cdr3_length: 14
d_call: .
v_call: TRBV27
j_call: TRBJ1-1
clone_size: .

cdr3_nt: TGTGCCAGCAGTTTTGCGGGCATTAATCCTCAGCCCCAGCATTTT
cdr3_aa: CASSFAGINPQPQHF
cdr3_length: 15
d_call: .
v_call: TRBV6-2/TRBV6-3
j_call: TRBJ1-5
clone_size: many

cdr3_nt: TGCGCCAGCAGCCCGCCGACCGGGACAGCTTACAATGAGCAGTTCTTC
cdr3_aa: CASSPPTGTAYNEQFF
cdr3_length: 16
d_call: TRBD1
v_call: TRBV5-1
j_call: TRBJ2-1
clone_size: many